The entry below gives a single T cell receptor (beta chain) sequence along with its context. Its antigen is not known. The library came from three nested PCR rounds adapted from ARM-PCR protocols. One entry per CDR3 protein, called by TCRdb with MiXCR from the multiplex PCR reads. The table has about 60,000 distinct CDR3 sequences, 61% seen once; the top ten hold 32%. The data belong to a study of tumor and adjacent non-tumor tissue in lung cancer. As for the study in general: There were about twelve adenocarcinoma, a couple of squamous cell carcinoma and 1 small cell lung cancer cases.

Findings and caveats of the study: Top 100 clones took a larger repertoire share in normal lung. Shorter survival was associated with higher TCR diversity in tumors. Compared with tumor, normal lung showed significantly lower TCR diversity.

The template was RNA from unsorted bulk tissue. The normal lung tissue was taken more than 3 cm from the tumor edge. Sequencing was carried out using distant non-tumor lung tissue. The receptor's source is a man aged 70-80 years with non-small cell lung cancer.

DNA for the CDR3: TGTGCCAGAAGTCTCTCCGAGAGTCGGGGTTCCTACGAGCAGTACTTC. Amino acids: CARSLSESRGSYEQYF. V and J are TRBV6-2 or TRBV6-3 and TRBJ2-7, with D possibly TRBD2 on 5 matching bases. Germline lookup yields CDR1 MNHEY and CDR2 SVGEGT. The CDR3 extends over 16 amino acids. The V and J ends lost 9 bases and 1 base respectively, with 22 bases between them.